The clone carrying this TCR beta chain occurred many times. Its antigen is unidentified. The CDR3 consists of 13 residues. Germline CDR1 and CDR2: LNHDA and SQIVND (reference sequence). Trimming removed 5 bases from V and 2 bases from J, with 9 bases in between. The record originates from a study of T cells in Graves' hyperthyroidism and ophthalmopathy. Overall study results and limits: Also found in blood were most expanded thyroid clonotypes above 0.001.

Template material for amplifying TCR beta CDR3 regions consisted of RNA transcripts. First-round RT-PCR targeting the TCR CDR3 was performed with the HTBI primer set. TCRdb re-derived calls from the multiplex PCR reads in MiXCR, one entry per CDR3 protein. The profile shows hundreds of thousands of distinct CDR3 sequences, 38% of them singletons. The chain is built from TRBV19 and TRBJ1-2; perhaps TRBD1 as D (5 bases). The sample consisted of blood. The receptor was derived from a man aged 18-30 years with Graves' hyperthyroidism. The CDR3: CASSWGRNYGYTF. In DNA, the CDR3 is TGTGCCAGTAGTTGGGGCAGAAACTATGGCTACACCTTC.